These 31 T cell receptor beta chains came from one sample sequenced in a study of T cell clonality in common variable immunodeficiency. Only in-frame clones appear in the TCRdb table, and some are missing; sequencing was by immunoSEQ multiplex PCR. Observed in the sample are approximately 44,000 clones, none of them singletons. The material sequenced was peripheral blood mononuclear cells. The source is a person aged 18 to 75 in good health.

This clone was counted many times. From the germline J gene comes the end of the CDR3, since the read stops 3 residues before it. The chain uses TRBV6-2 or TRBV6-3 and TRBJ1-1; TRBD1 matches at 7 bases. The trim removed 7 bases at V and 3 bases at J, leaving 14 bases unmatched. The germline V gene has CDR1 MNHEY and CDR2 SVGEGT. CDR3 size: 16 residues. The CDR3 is CASTIRWGQTYTEAFF. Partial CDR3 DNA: TGTGCCAGCACCATACGGTGGGGACAGACGTACACTGAA.

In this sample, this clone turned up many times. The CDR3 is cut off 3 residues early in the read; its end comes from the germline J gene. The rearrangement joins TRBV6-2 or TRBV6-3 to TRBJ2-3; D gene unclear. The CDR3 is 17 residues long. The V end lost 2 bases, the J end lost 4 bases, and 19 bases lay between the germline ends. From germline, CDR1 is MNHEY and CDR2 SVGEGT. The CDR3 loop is CASSYIPRHARPDTQYF. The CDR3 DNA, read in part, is TGTGCCAGCAGTTACATTCCCAGACATGCAAGGCCAGATACG.

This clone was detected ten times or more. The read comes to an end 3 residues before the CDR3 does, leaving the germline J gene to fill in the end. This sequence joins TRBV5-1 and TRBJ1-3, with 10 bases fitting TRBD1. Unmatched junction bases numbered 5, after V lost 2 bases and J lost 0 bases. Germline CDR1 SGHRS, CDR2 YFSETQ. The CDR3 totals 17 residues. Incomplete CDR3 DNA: TGCGCCAGCAGCTTTGGACAGGGGGGAAGCTCTGGAAACACC. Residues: CASSFGQGGSSGNT. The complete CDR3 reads CASSFGQGGSSGNTIYF.

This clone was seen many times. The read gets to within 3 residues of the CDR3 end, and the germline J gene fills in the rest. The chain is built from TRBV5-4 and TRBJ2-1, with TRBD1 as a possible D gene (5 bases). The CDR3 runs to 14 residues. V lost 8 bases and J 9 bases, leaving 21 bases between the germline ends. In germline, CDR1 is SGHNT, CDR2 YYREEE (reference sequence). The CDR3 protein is CASSDRKGFGEQFF. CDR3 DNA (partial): TGTGCCAGTTCCGACAGAAAGGGGTTTGGTGAG.

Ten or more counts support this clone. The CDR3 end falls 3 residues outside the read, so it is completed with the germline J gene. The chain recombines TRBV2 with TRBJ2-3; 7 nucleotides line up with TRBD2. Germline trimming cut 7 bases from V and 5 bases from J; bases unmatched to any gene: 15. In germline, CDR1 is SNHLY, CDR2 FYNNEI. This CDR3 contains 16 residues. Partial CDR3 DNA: TGTGCCAGCATTCTCCAGCCGAGCGGGACGATAGATACG. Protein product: CASILQPSGTIDT. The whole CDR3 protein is CASILQPSGTIDTQYF.

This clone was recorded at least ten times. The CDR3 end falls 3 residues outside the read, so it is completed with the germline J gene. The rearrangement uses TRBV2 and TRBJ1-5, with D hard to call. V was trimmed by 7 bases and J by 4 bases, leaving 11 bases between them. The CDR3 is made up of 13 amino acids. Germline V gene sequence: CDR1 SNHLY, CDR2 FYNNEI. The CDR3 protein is CASTAQLNQPQHF. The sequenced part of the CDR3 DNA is TGTGCCAGCACGGCACAGCTTAATCAGCCC.

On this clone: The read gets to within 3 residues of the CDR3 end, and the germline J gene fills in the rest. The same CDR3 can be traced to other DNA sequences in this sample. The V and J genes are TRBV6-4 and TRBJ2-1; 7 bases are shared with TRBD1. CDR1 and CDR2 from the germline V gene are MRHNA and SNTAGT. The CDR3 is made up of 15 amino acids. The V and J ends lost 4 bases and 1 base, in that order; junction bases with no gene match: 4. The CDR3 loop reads CASSATGDSYNEQFF. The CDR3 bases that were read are TGTGCCAGCAGTGCCACAGGGGATTCCTACAATGAG.

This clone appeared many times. This CDR3 reads CASSGSGTGLEKLFF. The covered CDR3 bases are TGTGCCAGCAGTGGATCCGGGACAGGGCTTGAAAAA. The genes are TRBV6-1 and TRBJ1-4; TRBD1 aligns across 9 bases. Coverage ceases 3 residues before the CDR3 finishes, and the germline J gene fills in the end. The CDR3 spans 15 residues. Per the germline V gene, CDR1 is MNHNS and CDR2 is SASEGT. J lost 7 bases, V lost 4 bases, and 7 bases had no gene match.

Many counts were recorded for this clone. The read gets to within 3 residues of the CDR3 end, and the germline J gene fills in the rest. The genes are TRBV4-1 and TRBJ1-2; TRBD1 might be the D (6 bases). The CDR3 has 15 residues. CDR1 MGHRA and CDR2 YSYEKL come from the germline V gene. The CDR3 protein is CASSPRQAQGEGYTF. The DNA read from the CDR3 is TGCGCCAGCAGCCCAAGACAGGCCCAAGGGGAGGGC.

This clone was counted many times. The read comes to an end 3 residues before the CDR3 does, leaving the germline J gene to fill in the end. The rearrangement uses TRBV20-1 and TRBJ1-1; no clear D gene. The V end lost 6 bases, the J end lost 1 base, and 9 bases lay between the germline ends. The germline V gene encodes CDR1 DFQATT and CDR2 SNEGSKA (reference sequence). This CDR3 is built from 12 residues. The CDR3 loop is CSAVPENTEAFF. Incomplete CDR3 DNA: TGCAGTGCGGTTCCAGAGAACACTGAA.

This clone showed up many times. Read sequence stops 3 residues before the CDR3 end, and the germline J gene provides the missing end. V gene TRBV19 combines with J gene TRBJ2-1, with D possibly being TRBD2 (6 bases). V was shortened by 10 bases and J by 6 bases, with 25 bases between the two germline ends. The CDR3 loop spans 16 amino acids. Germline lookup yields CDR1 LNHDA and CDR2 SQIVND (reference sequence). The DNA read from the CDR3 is TGTGCCACCAGTGGGGACTCCGCGGCTCTGTCCAATGAG. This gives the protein CATSGDSAALSNE. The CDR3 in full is CATSGDSAALSNEQFF.

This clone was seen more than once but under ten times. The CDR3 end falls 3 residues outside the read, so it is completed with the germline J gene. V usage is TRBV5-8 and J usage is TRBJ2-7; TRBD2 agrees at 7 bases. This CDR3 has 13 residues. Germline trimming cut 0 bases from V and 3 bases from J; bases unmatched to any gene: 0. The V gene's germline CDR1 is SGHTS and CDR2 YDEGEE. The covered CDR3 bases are TGTGCCAGCAGCTTGGGGGGGGGCTACGAG. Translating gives CASSLGGGYE. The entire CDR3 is CASSLGGGYEQYF.

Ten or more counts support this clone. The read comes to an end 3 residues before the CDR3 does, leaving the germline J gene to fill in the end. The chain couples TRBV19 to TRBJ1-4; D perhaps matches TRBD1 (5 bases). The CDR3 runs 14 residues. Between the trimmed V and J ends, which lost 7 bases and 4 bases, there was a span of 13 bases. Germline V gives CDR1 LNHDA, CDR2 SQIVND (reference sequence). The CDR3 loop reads CASKDRRGNEKLFF. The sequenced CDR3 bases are TGTGCCAGTAAAGATCGAAGGGGTAATGAAAAA.

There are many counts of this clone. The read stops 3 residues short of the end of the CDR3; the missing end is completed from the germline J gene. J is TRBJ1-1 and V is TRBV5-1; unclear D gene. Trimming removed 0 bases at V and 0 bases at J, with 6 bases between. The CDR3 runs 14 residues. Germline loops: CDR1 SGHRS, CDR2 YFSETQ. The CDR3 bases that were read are TGCGCCAGCAGCTTGGCCGGTATGAACACTGAA. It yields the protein CASSLAGMNTE. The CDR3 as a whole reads CASSLAGMNTEAFF.

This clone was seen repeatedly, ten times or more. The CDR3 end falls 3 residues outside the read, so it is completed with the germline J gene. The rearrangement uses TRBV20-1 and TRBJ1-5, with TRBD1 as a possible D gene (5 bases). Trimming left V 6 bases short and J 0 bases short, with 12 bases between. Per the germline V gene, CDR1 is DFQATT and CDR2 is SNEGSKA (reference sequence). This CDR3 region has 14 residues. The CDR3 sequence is CSAGVFGSNQPQHF. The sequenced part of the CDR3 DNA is TGCAGTGCAGGGGTTTTCGGTAGCAATCAGCCC.

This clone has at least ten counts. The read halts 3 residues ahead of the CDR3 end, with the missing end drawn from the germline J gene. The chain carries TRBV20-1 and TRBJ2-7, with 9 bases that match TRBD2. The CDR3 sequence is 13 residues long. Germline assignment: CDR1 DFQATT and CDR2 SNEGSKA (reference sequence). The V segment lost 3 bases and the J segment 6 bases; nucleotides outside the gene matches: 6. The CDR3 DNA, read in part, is TGCAGTGCTAGCTTGGGCGGGAGGGCCGAG. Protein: CSASLGGRAE. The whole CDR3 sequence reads CSASLGGRAEQYF.

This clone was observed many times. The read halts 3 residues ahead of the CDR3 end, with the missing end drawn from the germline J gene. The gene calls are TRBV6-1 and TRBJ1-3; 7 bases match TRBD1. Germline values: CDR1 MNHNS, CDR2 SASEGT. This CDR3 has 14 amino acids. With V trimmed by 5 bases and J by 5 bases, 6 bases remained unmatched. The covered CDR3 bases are TGTGCCAGCAGTAAAGGGGGCTCCAGAAACACC. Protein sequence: CASSKGGSRNT. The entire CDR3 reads CASSKGGSRNTIYF.

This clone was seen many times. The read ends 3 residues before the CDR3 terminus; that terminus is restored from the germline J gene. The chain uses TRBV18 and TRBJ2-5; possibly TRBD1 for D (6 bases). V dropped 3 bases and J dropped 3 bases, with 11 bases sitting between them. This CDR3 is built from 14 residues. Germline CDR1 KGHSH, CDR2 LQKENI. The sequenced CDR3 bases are TGTGCCAGCTCACCCACAGGGTGGGAAGAGACC. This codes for CASSPTGWEET. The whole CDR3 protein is CASSPTGWEETQYF. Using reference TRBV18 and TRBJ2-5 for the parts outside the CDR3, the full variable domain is NAGVMQNPRHLVRRRGQEARLRCSPMKGHSHVYWYRQLPEEGLKFMVYLQKENIIDESGMPKERFSAEFPKEGPSILRIQQVVRGDSAAYFCASSPTGWEETQYFGPGTRLLVL.

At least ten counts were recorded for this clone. The covered CDR3 bases are TGTGCCAGCGACATACAGGGGGTGAATCAGCCC. It encodes CASDIQGVNQP. In full, the CDR3 is CASDIQGVNQPQHF. This chain connects TRBV19 to TRBJ1-5; 8 bases match TRBD1. The CDR3 end is not reached by the read, which stops 3 residues before it; the germline J gene fills it in. Germline loops: CDR1 LNHDA, CDR2 SQIVND (reference sequence). The CDR3 has 14 residues. The J segment lost 4 bases and the V segment lost 9 bases, leaving 8 bases of the junction unmatched. The full variable domain, its missing parts supplied by reference TRBV19 and TRBJ1-5, is DGGITQSPKYLFRKEGQNVTLSCEQNLNHDAMYWYRQDPGQGLRLIYYSQIVNDFQKGDIAEGYSVSREKKESFPLTVTSAQKNPTAFYLCASDIQGVNQPQHFGDGTRLSIL.

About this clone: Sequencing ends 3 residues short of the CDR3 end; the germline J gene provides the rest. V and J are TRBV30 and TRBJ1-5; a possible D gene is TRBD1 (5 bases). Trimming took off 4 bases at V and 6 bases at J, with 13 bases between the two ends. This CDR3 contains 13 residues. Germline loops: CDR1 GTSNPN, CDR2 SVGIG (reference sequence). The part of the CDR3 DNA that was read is TGTGCCTGGAATATCAGGGAGGGTCAGCCC. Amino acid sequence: CAWNIREGQP. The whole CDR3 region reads CAWNIREGQPQHF.

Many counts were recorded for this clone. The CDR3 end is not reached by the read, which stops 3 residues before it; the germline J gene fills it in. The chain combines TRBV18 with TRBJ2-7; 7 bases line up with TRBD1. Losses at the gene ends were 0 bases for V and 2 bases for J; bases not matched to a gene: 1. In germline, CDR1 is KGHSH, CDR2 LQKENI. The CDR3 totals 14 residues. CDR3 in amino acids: CASSPPGQPYEQYF. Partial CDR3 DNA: TGTGCCAGCTCACCACCGGGACAGCCCTACGAG.

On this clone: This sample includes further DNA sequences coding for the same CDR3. CDR3 sequence: CASSRLRTENNEKLFF. CDR3 bases read: TGTGCCAGCTCACGCCTACGGACAGAGAATAATGAAAAA. V usage is TRBV18 and J usage is TRBJ1-4; possible D gene TRBD1, 6 bases. The read stops 3 residues short of the end of the CDR3; the missing end is completed from the germline J gene. CDR3 size: 16 residues. The V and J ends lost 4 bases and 4 bases respectively, with 16 bases between them. Per germline, CDR1 KGHSH and CDR2 LQKENI.

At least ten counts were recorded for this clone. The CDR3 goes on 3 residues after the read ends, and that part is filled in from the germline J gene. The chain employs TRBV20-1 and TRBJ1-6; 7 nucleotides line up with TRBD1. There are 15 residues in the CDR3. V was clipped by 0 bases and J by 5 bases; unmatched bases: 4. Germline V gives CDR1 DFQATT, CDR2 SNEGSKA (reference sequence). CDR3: CSARDPQGDNSPLHF. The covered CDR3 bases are TGCAGTGCTAGAGATCCCCAGGGGGATAATTCACCC.

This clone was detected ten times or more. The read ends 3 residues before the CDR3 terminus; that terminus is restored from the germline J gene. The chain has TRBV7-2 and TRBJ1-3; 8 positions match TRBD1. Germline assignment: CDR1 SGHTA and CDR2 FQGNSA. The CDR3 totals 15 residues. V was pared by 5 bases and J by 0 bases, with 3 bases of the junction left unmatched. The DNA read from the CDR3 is TGTGCCAGCAGCCGCGACAGGGGCTCTGGAAACACC. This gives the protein CASSRDRGSGNT. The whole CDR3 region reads CASSRDRGSGNTIYF.

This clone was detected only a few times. The CDR3 DNA, read in part, is TGTGCCAGCAGTCTCAGGATCACAGATACG. This encodes CASSLRITDT. The full CDR3 is CASSLRITDTQYF. The chain has TRBV6-2 or TRBV6-3 and TRBJ2-3; D remains ambiguous. Read data end 3 residues before the CDR3 end; the end is taken from the germline J gene. The germline V gene has CDR1 MNHEY and CDR2 SVGEGT. This CDR3 contains 13 residues. Trimming shortened V by 5 bases and J by 2 bases, and 8 bases separated the two germline ends.

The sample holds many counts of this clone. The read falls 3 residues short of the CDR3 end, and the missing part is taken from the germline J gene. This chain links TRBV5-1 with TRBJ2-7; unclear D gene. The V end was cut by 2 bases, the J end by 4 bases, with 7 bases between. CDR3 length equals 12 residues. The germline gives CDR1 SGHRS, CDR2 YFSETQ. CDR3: CASSFEGYEQYF. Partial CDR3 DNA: TGCGCCAGCAGCTTTGAAGGGTACGAG.

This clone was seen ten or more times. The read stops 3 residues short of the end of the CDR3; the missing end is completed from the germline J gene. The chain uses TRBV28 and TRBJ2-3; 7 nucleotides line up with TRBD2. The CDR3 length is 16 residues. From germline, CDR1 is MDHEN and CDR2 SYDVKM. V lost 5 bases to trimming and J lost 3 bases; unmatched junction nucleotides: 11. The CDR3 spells CASSRRGRARTDTQYF. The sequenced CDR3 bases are TGTGCCAGCAGTCGACGGGGGAGGGCCCGGACAGATACG.

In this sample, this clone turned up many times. CDR3 bases read: TGTGCCAGTAGTATAGTGGGGAGCGGGAGCCCCCCCTACAATGAG. Translated, it gives CASSIVGSGSPPYNE. The whole CDR3 region reads CASSIVGSGSPPYNEQFF. This chain uses TRBV19 with TRBJ2-1; 8 nucleotides line up with TRBD2. The read ends 3 residues early relative to the CDR3; the germline J gene fills the gap. The CDR3 consists of 18 residues. Per germline, CDR1 LNHDA and CDR2 SQIVND (reference sequence). V was clipped by 1 base and J by 2 bases; unmatched bases: 10.

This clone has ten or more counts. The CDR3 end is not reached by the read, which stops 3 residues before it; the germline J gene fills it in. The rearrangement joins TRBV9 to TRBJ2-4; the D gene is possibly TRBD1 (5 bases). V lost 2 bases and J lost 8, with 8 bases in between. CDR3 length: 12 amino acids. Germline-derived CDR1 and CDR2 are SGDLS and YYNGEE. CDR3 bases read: TGTGCCAGCAGCGTGCTAGGGGACATT. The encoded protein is CASSVLGDI. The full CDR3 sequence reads CASSVLGDIQYF.

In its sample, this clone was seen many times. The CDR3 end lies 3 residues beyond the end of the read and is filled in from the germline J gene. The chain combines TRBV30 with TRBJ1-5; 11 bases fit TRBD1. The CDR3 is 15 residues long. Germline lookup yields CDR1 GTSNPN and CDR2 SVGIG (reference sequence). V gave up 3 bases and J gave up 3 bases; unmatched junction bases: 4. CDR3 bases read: TGTGCCTGGAGCGCGGACAGGGGGCTCAATCAGCCC. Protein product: CAWSADRGLNQP. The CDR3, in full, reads CAWSADRGLNQPQHF.

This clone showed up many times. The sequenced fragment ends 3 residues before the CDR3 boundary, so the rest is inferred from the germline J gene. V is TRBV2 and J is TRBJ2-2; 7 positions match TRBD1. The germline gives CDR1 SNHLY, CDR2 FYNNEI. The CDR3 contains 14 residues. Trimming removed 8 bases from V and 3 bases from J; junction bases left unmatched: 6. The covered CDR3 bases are TGTGCCAGCCACGGACAGGTGGACACCGGGGAG. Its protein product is CASHGQVDTGE. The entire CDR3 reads CASHGQVDTGELFF.